Included here is one T cell receptor beta chain sequence, with context. Compared with germline, one end of the junction differs, possibly owing to a read error. TCRdb called the RT-PCR reads again in MiXCR, with one record for every CDR3 protein. This sample has roughly 500,000 distinct CDR3 sequences, with less than 25% found just once. Germline V lookup: CDR1 ENHRY, CDR2 SYGVKD. CDR3 length equals 18 residues. The record originates from a study of response to subunit inactivated influenza vaccine. The same specimen was also included in a second study, on T cells expressing NK-cell markers. That work states: TCR beta cDNA was generated via 5'RACE template switching incorporating UMIs. Sequenced donors, eight in total, included seven who were HCMV-seropositive and one who was seronegative. In five or six donors, dominant NKG2C+ clonotypes were about 1.0-7.5% of CD8+ T cells. Also leading the CD3+CD56-NKG2C+ fraction in a handful of donors were these clonotypes.

This TCR was recovered from a middle-aged man who received an inactivated influenza vaccine. The J gene is TRBJ2-1, the V gene TRBV10-3; 8 bases agree with TRBD2. The source was CD4+ T cells sorted from PBMCs, collected about 13 days after vaccination. CDR3 amino acids: CAISESLAGTRLVNELFF. In DNA, the CDR3 is TGTGCCATCAGTGAGTCTTTAGCCGGGACTAGATTAGTCAATGAGCTGTTCTTC.